The clone carrying this TCR beta chain was recorded a few times. Its target is unknown. Some clones are missing from TCRdb's copy, which holds only in-frame ones; the method was immunoSEQ multiplex PCR. The data contain under 55,000 clones, roughly nine tenths of them singletons. The source of the sample is a study of T cell clones after liver transplantation. Turning to the study itself: Immunosuppression withdrawal was tried within 2 years after liver transplantation in this trial. Until 12-24 months post-transplant, subjects got standard immunosuppression and no induction. Study results and caveats: The donor-reactive repertoire was only partly measurable in two subjects, lacking donor cells.

V was trimmed by 5 bases and J by 3 bases, leaving 14 bases between them. The CDR3 is 14 residues long. In germline, CDR1 is SGHAT, CDR2 FQNNGV. Here the sequenced sample was CD8+ T cells from blood, taken 12 months after liver transplant. This TCR derives from a human patient who received a liver transplant. Some of the T cells might come from the graft donor. V gene TRBV11-2 combines with J gene TRBJ2-7, with a tentative D call TRBD1 (6 bases). In DNA, the CDR3 is TGTGCCAGCAGCCCCCCCCCACAGGGCTACGAGCAGTACTTC. It encodes CASSPPPQGYEQYF.